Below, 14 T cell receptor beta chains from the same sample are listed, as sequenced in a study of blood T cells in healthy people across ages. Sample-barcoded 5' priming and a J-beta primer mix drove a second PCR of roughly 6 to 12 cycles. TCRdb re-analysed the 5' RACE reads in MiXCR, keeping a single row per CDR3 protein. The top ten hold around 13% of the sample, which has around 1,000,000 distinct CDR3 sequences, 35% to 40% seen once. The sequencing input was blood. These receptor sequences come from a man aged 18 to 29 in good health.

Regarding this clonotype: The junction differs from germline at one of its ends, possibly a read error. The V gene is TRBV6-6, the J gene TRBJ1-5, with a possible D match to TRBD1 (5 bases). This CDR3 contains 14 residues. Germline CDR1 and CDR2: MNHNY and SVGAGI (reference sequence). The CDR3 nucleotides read TGTGCCAGCAGCATCCCAGACAGCAATCAGCTCCAGCATTTT. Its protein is CASSIPDSNQLQHF.

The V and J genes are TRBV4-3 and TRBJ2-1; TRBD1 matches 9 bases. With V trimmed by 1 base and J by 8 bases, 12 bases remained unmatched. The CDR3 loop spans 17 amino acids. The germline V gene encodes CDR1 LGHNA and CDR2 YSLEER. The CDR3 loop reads CASSQVLRDRVVYEQFF. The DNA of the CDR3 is TGCGCCAGCAGCCAAGTTTTAAGGGACAGGGTGGTCTATGAGCAGTTCTTC.

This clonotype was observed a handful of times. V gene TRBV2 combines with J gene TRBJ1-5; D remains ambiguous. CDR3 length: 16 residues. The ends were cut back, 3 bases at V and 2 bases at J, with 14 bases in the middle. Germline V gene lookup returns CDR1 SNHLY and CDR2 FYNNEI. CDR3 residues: CASSEEAAQGNQPQHF. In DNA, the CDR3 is TGTGCCAGCAGTGAGGAGGCCGCCCAGGGCAATCAGCCCCAGCATTTT. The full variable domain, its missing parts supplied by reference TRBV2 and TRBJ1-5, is EPEVTQTPSHQVTQMGQEVILRCVPISNHLYFYWYRQILGQKVEFLVSFYNNEISEKSEIFDDQFSVERPDGSNFTLKIRSTKLEDSAMYFCASSEEAAQGNQPQHFGDGTRLSIL.

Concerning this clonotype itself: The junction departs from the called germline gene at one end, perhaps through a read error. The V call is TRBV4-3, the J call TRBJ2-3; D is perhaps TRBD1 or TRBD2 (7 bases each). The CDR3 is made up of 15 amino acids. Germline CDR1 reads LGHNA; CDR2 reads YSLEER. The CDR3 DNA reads TGCGCCAGCAGCCAAGATCAGGGGGGGCCAGATGCGCAGTATTTT. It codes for CASSQDQGGPDAQYF.

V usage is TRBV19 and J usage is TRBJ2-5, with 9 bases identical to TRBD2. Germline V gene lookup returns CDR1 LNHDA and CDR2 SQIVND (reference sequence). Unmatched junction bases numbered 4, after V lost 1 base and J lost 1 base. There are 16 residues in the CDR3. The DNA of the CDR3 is TGTGCCAGTAGTATAGGAGCGGGGGGTTTCCAAGAGACCCAGTACTTC. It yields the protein CASSIGAGGFQETQYF. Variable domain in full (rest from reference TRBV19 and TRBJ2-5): DGGITQSPKYLFRKEGQNVTLSCEQNLNHDAMYWYRQDPGQGLRLIYYSQIVNDFQKGDIAEGYSVSREKKESFPLTVTSAQKNPTAFYLCASSIGAGGFQETQYFGPGTRLLVL.

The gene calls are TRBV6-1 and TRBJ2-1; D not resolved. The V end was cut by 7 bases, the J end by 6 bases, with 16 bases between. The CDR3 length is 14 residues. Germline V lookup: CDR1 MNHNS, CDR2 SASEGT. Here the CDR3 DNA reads TGTGCCAGCACGTCCTCTTTAGGGCCCAATGAGCAGTTCTTC. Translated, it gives CASTSSLGPNEQFF.

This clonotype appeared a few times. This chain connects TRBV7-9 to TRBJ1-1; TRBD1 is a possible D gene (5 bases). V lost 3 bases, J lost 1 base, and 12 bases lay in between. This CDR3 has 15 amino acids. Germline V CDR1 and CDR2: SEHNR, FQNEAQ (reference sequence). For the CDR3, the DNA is TGTGCCAGCAGCTTTGGGCAGGGAGCGAACACTGAAGCTTTCTTT. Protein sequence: CASSFGQGANTEAFF.

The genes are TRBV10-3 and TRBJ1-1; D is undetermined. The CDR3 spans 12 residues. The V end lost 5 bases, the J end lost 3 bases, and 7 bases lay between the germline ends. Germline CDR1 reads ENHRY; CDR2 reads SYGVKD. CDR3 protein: CAISSRDTEAFF. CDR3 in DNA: TGTGCCATCAGTTCCCGAGACACTGAAGCTTTCTTT.

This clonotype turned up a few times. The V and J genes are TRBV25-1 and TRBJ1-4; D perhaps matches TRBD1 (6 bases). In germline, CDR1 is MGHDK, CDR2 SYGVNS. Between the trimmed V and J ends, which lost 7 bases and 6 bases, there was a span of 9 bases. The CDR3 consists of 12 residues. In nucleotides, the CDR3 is TGTGCCAGCACAGGGGAGCATGAAAAACTGTTTTTT. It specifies CASTGEHEKLFF.

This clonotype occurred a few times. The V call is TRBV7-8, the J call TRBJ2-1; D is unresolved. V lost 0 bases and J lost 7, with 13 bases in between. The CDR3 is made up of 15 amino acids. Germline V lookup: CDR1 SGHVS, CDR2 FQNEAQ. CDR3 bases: TGTGCCAGCAGCTTAGCGAAGGGAAACCTAAATGAGCAGTTCTTC. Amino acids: CASSLAKGNLNEQFF.

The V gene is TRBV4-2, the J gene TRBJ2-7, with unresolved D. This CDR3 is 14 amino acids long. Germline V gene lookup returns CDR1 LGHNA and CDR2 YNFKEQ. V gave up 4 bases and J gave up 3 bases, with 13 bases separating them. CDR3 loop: CASSPESHLYEQYF. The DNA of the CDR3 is TGTGCCAGCAGCCCCGAAAGTCACCTCTACGAGCAGTACTTC.

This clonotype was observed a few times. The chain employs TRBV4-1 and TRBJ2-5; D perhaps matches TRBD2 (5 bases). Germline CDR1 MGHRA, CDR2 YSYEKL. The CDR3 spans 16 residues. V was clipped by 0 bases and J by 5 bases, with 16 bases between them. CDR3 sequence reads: CASSQDRGWAGETQYF. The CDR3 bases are TGCGCCAGCAGCCAAGATCGCGGGTGGGCCGGGGAGACCCAGTACTTC.

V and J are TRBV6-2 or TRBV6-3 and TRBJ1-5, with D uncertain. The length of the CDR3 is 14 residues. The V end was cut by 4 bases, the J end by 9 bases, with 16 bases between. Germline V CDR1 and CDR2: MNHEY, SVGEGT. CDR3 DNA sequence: TGTGCCAGCAGTTTAAGGATAACCTCCATGCCCCAGCATTTT. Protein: CASSLRITSMPQHF.

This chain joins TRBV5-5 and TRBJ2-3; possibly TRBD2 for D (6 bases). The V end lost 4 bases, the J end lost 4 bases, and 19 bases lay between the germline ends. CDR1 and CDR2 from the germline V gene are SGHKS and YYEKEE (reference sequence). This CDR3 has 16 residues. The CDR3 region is CASSPLSRAGADTQYF. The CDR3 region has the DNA TGTGCCAGCAGCCCCCTCAGCCGAGCGGGCGCAGATACGCAGTATTTT. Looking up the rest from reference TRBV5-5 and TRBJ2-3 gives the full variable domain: DAGVTQSPTHLIKTRGQQVTLRCSPISGHKSVSWYQQVLGQGPQFIFQYYEKEERGRGNFPDRFSARQFPNYSSELNVNALLLGDSALYLCASSPLSRAGADTQYFGPGTRLTVL.